What follows are 6 T cell receptor beta chains derived from one specimen sequenced in a study of blood T cell repertoires in COVID-19. The assay was immunoSEQ multiplex PCR, and TCRdb's table has in-frame clones only and misses some. Of about 68,000 clones detected, around 84% appear once; the ten largest clones hold under 5%. Sequenced material: peripheral blood. The receptor set was obtained from a man in his fifties or sixties with acute or convalescent COVID-19.

The chain combines TRBV28 with TRBJ2-7; weak D call: TRBD2 (5 bases). The CDR3 is made up of 15 amino acids. Trimming left V 3 bases short and J 2 bases short, with 14 bases between. Germline values: CDR1 MDHEN, CDR2 SYDVKM. The CDR3 spells CASSFGTDYTYEQYF. As DNA, the CDR3 is TGTGCCAGCAGTTTCGGCACAGACTATACCTACGAGCAGTACTTC.

V gene TRBV28 combines with J gene TRBJ2-3, with D possibly being TRBD1 (5 bases). CDR3 length equals 13 residues. V was pared by 5 bases and J by 2 bases, with 8 bases between. Germline V gene sequence: CDR1 MDHEN, CDR2 SYDVKM. CDR3 nucleotides: TGTGCCAGCAGTGACAGATCCACAGATACGCAGTATTTT. Its protein is CASSDRSTDTQYF.

The genes are TRBV4-2 and TRBJ1-3; 10 positions match TRBD1. Unmatched junction bases numbered 3, after V lost 0 bases and J lost 4 bases. The CDR3 has 16 residues. Germline V gene data show CDR1 as LGHNA and CDR2 as YNFKEQ. The CDR3 is CASSQEGTGAGNTIYF. The CDR3 coding sequence is TGTGCCAGCAGCCAAGAAGGGACAGGGGCCGGAAACACCATATATTTT.

V is TRBV19 and J is TRBJ1-2, with a weak D call TRBD1 (6 bases). Per the germline V gene, CDR1 is LNHDA and CDR2 is SQIVND (reference sequence). V lost 6 bases to trimming and J lost 7 bases, with 15 bases between them. This CDR3 region has 13 residues. The CDR3: CASSYREQSGYTF. The CDR3 region has the DNA TGTGCCAGTAGCTACAGGGAGCAGAGTGGCTACACCTTC. Full variable domain (rest looked up from reference TRBV19 and TRBJ1-2): DGGITQSPKYLFRKEGQNVTLSCEQNLNHDAMYWYRQDPGQGLRLIYYSQIVNDFQKGDIAEGYSVSREKKESFPLTVTSAQKNPTAFYLCASSYREQSGYTFGSGTRLTVV.

The chain has TRBV5-8 and TRBJ1-2; 12 bases align to TRBD1. J gave up 2 bases and V 4 bases, and 3 bases lay outside the gene matches. The CDR3 totals 15 residues. Germline assignment: CDR1 SGHTS and CDR2 YDEGEE. For the CDR3, the DNA is TGTGCCAGCAGCGGGACAGGGGGCGTGAACTATGGCTACACCTTC. Its translation is CASSGTGGVNYGYTF.

The chain links TRBV29-1 to TRBJ1-5, with unresolved D. V was shortened by 6 bases and J by 9 bases, with 21 bases between the two germline ends. The CDR3 runs 14 residues. CDR1 and CDR2 from the germline V gene are SQVTM and ANQGSEA. The CDR3 reads CSVPSVGAGGPQHF. The DNA for the CDR3 is TGCAGCGTCCCCTCGGTGGGCGCAGGAGGGCCCCAGCATTTT.